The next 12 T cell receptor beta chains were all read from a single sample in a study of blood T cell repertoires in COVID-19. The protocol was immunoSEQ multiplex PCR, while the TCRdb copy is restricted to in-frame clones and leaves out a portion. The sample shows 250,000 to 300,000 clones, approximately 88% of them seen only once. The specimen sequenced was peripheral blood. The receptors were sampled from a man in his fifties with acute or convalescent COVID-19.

For the CDR3, the DNA is TGTGCCAGCAGCCGCGGACAGGATGGCTACACCTTC. Residues: CASSRGQDGYTF. The chain links TRBV5-4 to TRBJ1-2; TRBD1 agrees at 7 bases. Germline V gene lookup returns CDR1 SGHNT and CDR2 YYREEE (reference sequence). This CDR3 region has 12 residues. J gave up 6 bases and V 4 bases, and 3 bases lay outside the gene matches.

Here the CDR3 reads CASSPPRPTNEKLFF. Written as DNA, the CDR3 is TGTGCCAGCAGTCCCCCGAGGCCTACTAATGAAAAACTGTTTTTT. This sequence joins TRBV6-5 and TRBJ1-4; the D is unclear. Germline CDR1 and CDR2: MNHEY and SVGAGI. The CDR3 is 15 amino acids. The ends were cut back, 5 bases at V and 2 bases at J, with 12 bases in the middle.

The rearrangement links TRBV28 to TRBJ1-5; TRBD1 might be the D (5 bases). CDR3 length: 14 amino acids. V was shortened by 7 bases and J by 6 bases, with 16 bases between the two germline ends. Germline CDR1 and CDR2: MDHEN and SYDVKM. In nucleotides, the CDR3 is TGTGCCAGCATCCCTGGGCAGGGCGGTCAGCCCCAGCATTTT. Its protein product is CASIPGQGGQPQHF.

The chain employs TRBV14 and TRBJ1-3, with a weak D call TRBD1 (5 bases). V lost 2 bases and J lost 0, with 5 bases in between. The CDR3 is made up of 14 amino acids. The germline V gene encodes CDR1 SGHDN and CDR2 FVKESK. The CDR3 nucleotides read TGTGCCAGCAGCCAAAGGGGCTCTGGAAACACCATATATTTT. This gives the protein CASSQRGSGNTIYF.

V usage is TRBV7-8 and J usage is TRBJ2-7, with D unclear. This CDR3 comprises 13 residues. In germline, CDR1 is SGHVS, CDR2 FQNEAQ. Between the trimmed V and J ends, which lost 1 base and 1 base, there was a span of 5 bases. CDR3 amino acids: CASSLGASYEQYF. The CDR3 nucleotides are TGTGCCAGCAGCTTAGGTGCGTCCTACGAGCAGTACTTC. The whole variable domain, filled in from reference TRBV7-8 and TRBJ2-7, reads GAGVSQSPRYKVAKRGQDVALRCDPISGHVSLFWYQQALGQGPEFLTYFQNEAQLDKSGLPSDRFFAERPEGSVSTLKIQRTQQEDSAVYLCASSLGASYEQYFGPGTRLTVT.

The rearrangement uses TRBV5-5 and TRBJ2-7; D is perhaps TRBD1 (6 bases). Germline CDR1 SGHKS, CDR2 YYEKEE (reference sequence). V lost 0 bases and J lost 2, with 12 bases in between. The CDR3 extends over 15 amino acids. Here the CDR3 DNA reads TGTGCCAGCAGCTTGGAGGGGGTCCTTACCTACGAGCAGTACTTC. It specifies CASSLEGVLTYEQYF.

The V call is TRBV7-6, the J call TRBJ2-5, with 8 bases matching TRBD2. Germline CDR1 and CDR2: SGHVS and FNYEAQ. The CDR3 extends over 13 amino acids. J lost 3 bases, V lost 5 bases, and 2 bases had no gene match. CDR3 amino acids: CASSPGLEETQYF. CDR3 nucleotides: TGTGCCAGCAGCCCGGGACTAGAAGAGACCCAGTACTTC.

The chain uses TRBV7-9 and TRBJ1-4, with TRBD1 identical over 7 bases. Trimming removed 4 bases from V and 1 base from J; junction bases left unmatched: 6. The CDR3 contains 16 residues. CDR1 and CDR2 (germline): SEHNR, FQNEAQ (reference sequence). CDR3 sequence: CASSSDRDGTNEKLFF. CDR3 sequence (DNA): TGTGCCAGCAGCTCAGACAGGGATGGAACTAATGAAAAACTGTTTTTT.

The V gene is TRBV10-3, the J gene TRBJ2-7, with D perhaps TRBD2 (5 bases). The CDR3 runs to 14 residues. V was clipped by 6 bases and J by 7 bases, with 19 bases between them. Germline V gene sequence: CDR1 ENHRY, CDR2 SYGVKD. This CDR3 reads CAIRGSGATGEQYF. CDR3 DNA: TGTGCCATCAGAGGGTCGGGCGCAACGGGGGAGCAGTACTTC.

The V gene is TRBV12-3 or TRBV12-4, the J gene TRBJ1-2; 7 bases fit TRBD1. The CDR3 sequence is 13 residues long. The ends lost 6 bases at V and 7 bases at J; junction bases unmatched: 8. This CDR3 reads CASSTRGPLGYTF. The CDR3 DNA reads TGTGCCAGCAGCACTAGGGGGCCCCTTGGCTACACCTTC.

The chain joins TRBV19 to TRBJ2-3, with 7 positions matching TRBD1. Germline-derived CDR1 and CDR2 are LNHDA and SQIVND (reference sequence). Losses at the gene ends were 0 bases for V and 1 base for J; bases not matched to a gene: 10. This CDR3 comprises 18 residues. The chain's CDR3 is CASSIDPLTGRGTDTQYF. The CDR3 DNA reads TGTGCCAGTAGTATAGATCCTCTGACAGGGCGAGGCACAGATACGCAGTATTTT.

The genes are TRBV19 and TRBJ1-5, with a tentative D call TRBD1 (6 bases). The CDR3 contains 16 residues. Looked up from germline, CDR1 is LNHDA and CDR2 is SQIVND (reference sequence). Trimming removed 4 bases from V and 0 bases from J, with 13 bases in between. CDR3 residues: CASSRGQTYSNQPQHF. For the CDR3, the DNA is TGTGCCAGTAGTAGAGGACAGACGTATAGCAATCAGCCCCAGCATTTT.